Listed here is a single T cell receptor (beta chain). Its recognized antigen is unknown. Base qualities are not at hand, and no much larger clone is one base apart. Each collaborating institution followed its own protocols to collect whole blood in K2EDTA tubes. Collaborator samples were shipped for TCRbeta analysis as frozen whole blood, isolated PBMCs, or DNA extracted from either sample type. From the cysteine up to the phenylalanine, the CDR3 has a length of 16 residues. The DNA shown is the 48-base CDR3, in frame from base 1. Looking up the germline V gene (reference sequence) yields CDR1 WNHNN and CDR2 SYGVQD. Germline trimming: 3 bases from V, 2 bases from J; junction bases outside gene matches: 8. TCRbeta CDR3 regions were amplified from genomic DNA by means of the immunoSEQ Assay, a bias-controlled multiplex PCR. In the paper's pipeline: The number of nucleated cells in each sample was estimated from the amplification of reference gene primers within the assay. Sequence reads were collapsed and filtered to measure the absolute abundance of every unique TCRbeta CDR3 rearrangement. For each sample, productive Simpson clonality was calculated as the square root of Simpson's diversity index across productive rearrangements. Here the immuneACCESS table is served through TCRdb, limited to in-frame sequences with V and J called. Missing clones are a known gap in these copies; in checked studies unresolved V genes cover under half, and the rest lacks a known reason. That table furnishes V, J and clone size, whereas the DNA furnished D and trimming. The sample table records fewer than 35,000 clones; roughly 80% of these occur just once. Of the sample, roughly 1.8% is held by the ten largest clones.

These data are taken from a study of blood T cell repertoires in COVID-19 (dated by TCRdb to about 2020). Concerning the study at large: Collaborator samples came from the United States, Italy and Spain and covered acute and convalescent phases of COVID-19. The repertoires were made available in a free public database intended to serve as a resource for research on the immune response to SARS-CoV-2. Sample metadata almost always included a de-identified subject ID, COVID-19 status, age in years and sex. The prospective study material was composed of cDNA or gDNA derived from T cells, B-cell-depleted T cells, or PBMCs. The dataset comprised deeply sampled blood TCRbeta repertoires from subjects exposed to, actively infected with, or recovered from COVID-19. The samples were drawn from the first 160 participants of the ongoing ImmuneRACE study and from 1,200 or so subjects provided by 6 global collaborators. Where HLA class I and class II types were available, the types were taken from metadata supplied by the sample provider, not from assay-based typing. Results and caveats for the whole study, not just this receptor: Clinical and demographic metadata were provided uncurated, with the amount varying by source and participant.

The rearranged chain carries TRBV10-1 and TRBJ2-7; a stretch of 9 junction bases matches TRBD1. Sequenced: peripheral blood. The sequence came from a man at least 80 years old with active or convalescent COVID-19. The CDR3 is CASSDPGTGNTYEQYF. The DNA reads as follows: TGCGCCAGCAGTGACCCCGGGACAGGGAACACCTACGAGCAGTACTTC.